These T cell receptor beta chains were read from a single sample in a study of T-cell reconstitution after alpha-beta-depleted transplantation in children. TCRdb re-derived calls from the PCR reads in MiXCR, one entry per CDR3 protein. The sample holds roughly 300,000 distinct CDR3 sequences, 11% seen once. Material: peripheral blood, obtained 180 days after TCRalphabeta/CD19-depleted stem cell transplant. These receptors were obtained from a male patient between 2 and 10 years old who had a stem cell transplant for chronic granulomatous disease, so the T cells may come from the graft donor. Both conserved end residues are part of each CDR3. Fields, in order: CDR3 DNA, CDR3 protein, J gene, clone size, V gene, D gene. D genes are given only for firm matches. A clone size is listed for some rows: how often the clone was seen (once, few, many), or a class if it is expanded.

TGTGCCAGCAGTTGGGGACTAGCGGGAGATAGATCCTACAATGAGCAGTTCTTC CASSWGLAGDRSYNEQFF TRBJ2-1 many TRBV12-3/TRBV12-4 TRBD2
TGTGCCAGCAGTTTACACACTAGCGGTACCTACAATGAGCAGTTCTTC CASSLHTSGTYNEQFF TRBJ2-1 many TRBV6-5 TRBD2
TGCGCCAGCAGCAATTCGGACCAAAACATTCAGTACTTC CASSNSDQNIQYF TRBJ2-4 many TRBV5-1 -
TGTGCCAGCAGTTTAGGGGACCGGGTTAGCACAGATACGCAGTATTTT CASSLGDRVSTDTQYF TRBJ2-3 many TRBV25-1 -
TGTGCCAGCCGGACCCGTCGGTCTTCTTACAATGAGCAGTTCTTC CASRTRRSSYNEQFF TRBJ2-1 many TRBV6-5 -
TGTGCCAGCAGGACAGGACCCCCCGGGAGGTCCTACGAGCAGTACTTC CASRTGPPGRSYEQYF TRBJ2-7 many TRBV28 -
TGTGCCAGCAGTTACTCCGCTGACGAGCAGTTCTTC CASSYSADEQFF TRBJ2-1 many TRBV6-2/TRBV6-3 -
TGTGCCAGCAGTTTTCACCTCATGACTAGCGGGGGACAAGAGACCCAGTACTTC CASSFHLMTSGGQETQYF TRBJ2-5 - TRBV12-3/TRBV12-4 TRBD2
TGTGCCAGCAGTTTCCGGGGGCTATTCACAGATACGCAGTATTTT CASSFRGLFTDTQYF TRBJ2-3 many TRBV12-3/TRBV12-4 -
TGCAGTGCTGATGACAGGGGTAGGGGCCTTTACGAGCAGTACTTC CSADDRGRGLYEQYF TRBJ2-7 few TRBV20-1 TRBD1
TGTGCCAGCAGCGTAGGTATCCAGGGGCTAGCGTTGGAGACCCAGTACTTC CASSVGIQGLALETQYF TRBJ2-5 few TRBV9 -
TGTGCCAGCAGCTTTCCCCCGGGACTAGCGGGAGAAGGAGATACGCAGTATTTT CASSFPPGLAGEGDTQYF TRBJ2-3 many TRBV7-6 TRBD2
TGTGCCAGCTCACAGATAGCGGGTCCGTACCAAGAGACCCAGTACTTC CASSQIAGPYQETQYF TRBJ2-5 many TRBV18 TRBD2
TGTGCCAGCAGGCGGGATAGCAATCAGCCCCAGCATTTT CASRRDSNQPQHF TRBJ1-5 few TRBV27 -
TGTGCCATTGGTTTAGGCTCCTATAATTCACCCCTCCACTTT CAIGLGSYNSPLHF TRBJ1-6 many TRBV10-3 -
TGTGCCAGCAGCTTTAGCGGGAGGGCTTATGAGCAGTTCTTC CASSFSGRAYEQFF TRBJ2-1 many TRBV11-2 TRBD2
TGTGCCAGCAGCCCAGAGCAAGCAAGGTCTCGCACTGAAGCTTTCTTT CASSPEQARSRTEAFF TRBJ1-1 many TRBV3-1 -
TGCAGCGTGATGAGGGGCACTGAAGCTTTCTTT CSVMRGTEAFF TRBJ1-1 many TRBV29-1 -
TGCGCCAGCAGTGAGTTAGTGTCAGATACGCAGTATTTT CASSELVSDTQYF TRBJ2-3 many TRBV10-1 -
TGTGCCAGCATTTTCAGTGGATCGGATCGGGGGGCCAACGTCCTGACTTTC CASIFSGSDRGANVLTF TRBJ2-6 many TRBV5-6 -
TGTGCCAGGAGCCGCGGGCCCGTATACAATGAGCAGTTCTTC CARSRGPVYNEQFF TRBJ2-1 - TRBV7-9 -
TGTGCCAGCAGCCACCCCCCGTACCAGCAGTACTTC CASSHPPYQQYF TRBJ2-7 many TRBV7-9 -
TGCAGCCCTAAGATGGTTCTCCACTTT CSPKMVLHF TRBJ1-6 many TRBV29-1 -
TGTGCCAACCCCGACGGGGGGCTCACTGAAGCTTTCTTT CANPDGGLTEAFF TRBJ1-1 many TRBV10-3 -
TGTGCCAGCAGTTCCCTAGCGGGGGCACCAGATACGCAGTATTTT CASSSLAGAPDTQYF TRBJ2-3 few TRBV28 TRBD2
TGTGCCAGCAGCCCGGGCCTACCACCCAACGAGCAGTACTTC CASSPGLPPNEQYF TRBJ2-7 many TRBV7-8 -